What follows are 5 T cell receptor beta chains derived from one specimen sequenced in a study of graft-versus-host responses after intestinal transplantation. Assay used: immunoSEQ multiplex PCR; TCRdb lists only in-frame clones, some missing. The repertoire holds about 30,000 clones, 90% to 95% seen once, with 0.72% in the top ten. This sample comprised PBMCs, obtained approximately ten weeks after intestinal transplant. These receptors were obtained from a human patient who received an intestinal transplant, so some T cells may come from the graft donor.

This chain joins TRBV4-3 and TRBJ2-7; weak D call: TRBD2 (6 bases). V gave up 0 bases and J gave up 4 bases, with 13 bases separating them. The CDR3 sequence is 15 residues long. Looked up from germline, CDR1 is LGHNA and CDR2 is YSLEER. CDR3: CASSQDWRGMYEQYF. As DNA, the CDR3 is TGCGCCAGCAGCCAAGACTGGAGGGGCATGTACGAGCAGTACTTC.

This chain connects TRBV7-9 to TRBJ2-1; perhaps TRBD2 as D (6 bases). This CDR3 comprises 17 residues. V lost 4 bases and J 0 bases, leaving 16 bases between the germline ends. The V gene's germline CDR1 is SEHNR and CDR2 FQNEAQ (reference sequence). The CDR3 DNA reads as TGTGCCAGCAGCTACCCCCTCGGGAGTAGCTCCTACAATGAGCAGTTCTTC. This encodes CASSYPLGSSSYNEQFF.

The chain links TRBV5-4 to TRBJ1-2; TRBD1 matches 7 bases. CDR1 is SGHNT, CDR2 YYREEE, per germline (reference sequence). The J segment lost 4 bases and the V segment lost 3 bases, leaving 6 bases of the junction unmatched. The CDR3 spans 14 residues. The CDR3 sequence is CASSWRGGIYGYTF. The CDR3 coding sequence is TGTGCCAGCAGCTGGAGAGGGGGCATCTATGGCTACACCTTC.

This rearrangement joins TRBV11-3 to TRBJ1-1; D not certain. Trimming took off 5 bases at V and 4 bases at J, with 8 bases between the two ends. The germline gives CDR1 SGHNT, CDR2 YENEEA. The CDR3 runs 12 residues. The CDR3 loop reads CASSEGFTEAFF. DNA of the CDR3: TGTGCCAGCAGCGAAGGATTCACTGAAGCTTTCTTT. The full variable domain, completed using reference TRBV11-3 and TRBJ1-1, is EAGVVQSPRYKIIEKKQPVAFWCNPISGHNTLYWYLQNLGQGPELLIRYENEEAVDDSQLPKDRFSAERLKGVDSTLKIQPAELGDSAVYLCASSEGFTEAFFGQGTRLTVV.

V and J are TRBV11-2 and TRBJ2-5; no clear D gene. This CDR3 region has 14 residues. Germline V gene data show CDR1 as SGHAT and CDR2 as FQNNGV. The V end was cut by 3 bases, the J end by 1 base, with 9 bases between. CDR3 DNA: TGTGCCAGCAGCTTGAACTTTCTCCAAGAGACCCAGTACTTC. It translates to CASSLNFLQETQYF.